The 32 T cell receptor beta chains reported below all come from one sample, sequenced in a study of Ad26.COV2.S vaccination and SARS-CoV-2 variants. Some clones are missing from TCRdb's copy, which holds only in-frame ones; the method was immunoSEQ multiplex PCR. The table shows 350,000 to 400,000 clones, with around nine tenths occurring only once. Treatment denoted: 19 received Ad26.COV2.S at low or high dose, single or two shots; 5 received placebo; per-sample allocation not given. Specimens were obtained on day 63 following the first vaccine or placebo injection. The sample here was peripheral blood, taken in a trial of Ad26.COV2.S vaccine versus placebo. Receptor source: a person aged 18-65 years who received the Ad26.COV2.S COVID-19 vaccine or a placebo.

This clone was counted once. CDR3 in amino acids: CASSQGQGDEKLFF. The CDR3 nucleotides are TGTGCCAGCAGCCAAGGACAGGGTGATGAAAAACTGTTTTTT. The genes are TRBV4-2 and TRBJ1-4; 7 nucleotides align to TRBD1. CDR3 length equals 14 residues. Germline V gene lookup returns CDR1 LGHNA and CDR2 YNFKEQ. V gave up 1 base and J gave up 6 bases; unmatched junction bases: 2.

The J gene is TRBJ2-3, the V gene TRBV5-1; 7 bases fit TRBD1. CDR3 size: 16 residues. Looked up from germline, CDR1 is SGHRS and CDR2 is YFSETQ. J lost 0 bases, V lost 4 bases, and 8 bases had no gene match. CDR3 amino acids: CASSLRDSPSTDTQYF. In DNA, the CDR3 is TGCGCCAGCAGCCTACGGGACAGTCCGAGCACAGATACGCAGTATTTT. Full variable domain (missing parts from reference TRBV5-1 and TRBJ2-3): KAGVTQTPRYLIKTRGQQVTLSCSPISGHRSVSWYQQTPGQGLQFLFEYFSETQRNKGNFPGRFSGRQFSNSRSEMNVSTLELGDSALYLCASSLRDSPSTDTQYFGPGTRLTVL.

The J gene is TRBJ1-4, the V gene TRBV4-1; D is possibly TRBD1 (5 bases). The germline gives CDR1 MGHRA, CDR2 YSYEKL. Between the trimmed V and J ends, which lost 1 base and 2 bases, there was a span of 11 bases. The CDR3 loop spans 16 amino acids. The CDR3 region is CASSQGGGATNEKLFF. CDR3 sequence (DNA): TGCGCCAGCAGCCAAGGCGGGGGTGCCACTAATGAAAAACTGTTTTTT.

The rearrangement uses TRBV4-1 and TRBJ2-2; 7 positions match TRBD1. This CDR3 is built from 16 residues. The germline V gene has CDR1 MGHRA and CDR2 YSYEKL. V lost 0 bases and J lost 5; bases outside the gene matches: 6. The chain's CDR3 is CASSQDPRQGTGELFF. CDR3 DNA sequence: TGCGCCAGCAGCCAAGATCCGAGACAGGGAACCGGGGAGCTGTTTTTT.

The CDR3 spells CAISEVVPDEQFF. The CDR3 DNA sequence: TGTGCCATCAGTGAGGTTGTTCCGGATGAGCAGTTCTTC. The chain uses TRBV10-3 and TRBJ2-1, with D uncertain. Germline values: CDR1 ENHRY, CDR2 SYGVKD. V lost 2 bases and J 8 bases, leaving 10 bases between the germline ends. This CDR3 is built from 13 residues.

CDR3 sequence: CASSQIGTSGGTQYF. The CDR3, as DNA: TGTGCCAGCAGCCAGATAGGGACTAGCGGGGGGACGCAGTACTTC. The chain recombines TRBV3-1 (or the pseudogene TRBV3-2) with TRBJ2-7; 15 positions agree with TRBD2. This CDR3 is built from 15 residues. The germline gives CDR1 LGHDT, CDR2 YNNKEL (reference sequence). Trimming removed 3 bases from V and 9 bases from J; junction bases left unmatched: 6.

CDR3 nucleotides: TGTGCCAGCAGCTTGCCAAGCGGGGGGGCCGCCACCGGGGAGCTGTTTTTT. Amino acid sequence: CASSLPSGGAATGELFF. J is TRBJ2-2 and V is TRBV7-6; 10 nucleotides line up with TRBD2. With V trimmed by 3 bases and J by 4 bases, 8 bases remained unmatched. This CDR3 is 17 amino acids long. The germline V gene has CDR1 SGHVS and CDR2 FNYEAQ.

Concerning this clone itself: Other DNA sequences in the sample encode the same CDR3. The rearrangement uses TRBV5-1 and TRBJ1-2; TRBD1 is a possible D gene (6 bases). There are 14 residues in the CDR3. Germline-derived CDR1 and CDR2 are SGHRS and YFSETQ. V was trimmed by 0 bases and J by 7 bases, leaving 13 bases between them. The CDR3 is CASSLDRETSGYTF. CDR3 coding DNA: TGCGCCAGCAGCTTGGACAGGGAGACGAGTGGCTACACCTTC.

The rearrangement links TRBV18 to TRBJ2-7, with D possibly being TRBD1 (6 bases). CDR1 KGHSH and CDR2 LQKENI come from the germline V gene. V was clipped by 0 bases and J by 1 base, with 13 bases between them. This CDR3 has 16 amino acids. The CDR3 loop reads CASSPPGRGGSYEQYF. DNA for the CDR3: TGTGCCAGCTCACCACCGGGCAGGGGCGGGTCCTACGAGCAGTACTTC.

This chain joins TRBV18 and TRBJ2-2, with D hard to call. CDR1 and CDR2 (germline): KGHSH, LQKENI. The CDR3 has 14 residues. V was pared by 0 bases and J by 5 bases, with 7 bases between. The CDR3 loop reads CASSPPSETGELFF. The CDR3 bases are TGTGCCAGCTCACCACCGTCGGAGACCGGGGAGCTGTTTTTT.

V is TRBV7-9 and J is TRBJ2-1; D gene unclear. V dropped 0 bases and J dropped 6 bases, with 0 bases sitting between them. This CDR3 has 11 residues. The germline V gene has CDR1 SEHNR and CDR2 FQNEAQ (reference sequence). The CDR3 sequence: CASSLANEQFF. CDR3 nucleotide sequence: TGTGCCAGCAGCTTAGCCAATGAGCAGTTCTTC.

The chain carries TRBV6-5 and TRBJ2-5; TRBD2 agrees at 8 bases. The CDR3 is 15 residues long. The ends lost 6 bases at V and 2 bases at J; junction bases unmatched: 8. Per germline, CDR1 MNHEY and CDR2 SVGAGI. CDR3 bases: TGTGCCAGCAGATTAGGTGGCGGGGGGCAAGAGACCCAGTACTTC. It translates to CASRLGGGGQETQYF.

This chain connects TRBV9 to TRBJ1-2; a weak D match, TRBD1 (5 bases). The germline CDR1 and CDR2 sequences are SGDLS and YYNGEE. CDR3 length: 14 residues. V gave up 3 bases and J gave up 8 bases, with 17 bases separating them. In DNA, the CDR3 is TGTGCCAGCAGCGCCCCCGCGGGGGTTGTCGGCTACACCTTC. It specifies CASSAPAGVVGYTF.

The genes are TRBV7-2 and TRBJ1-4; 8 bases are a match to TRBD1. This CDR3 comprises 16 residues. CDR1 and CDR2 from the germline V gene are SGHTA and FQGNSA. With 3 bases clipped from V and 3 bases from J, the junction kept 6 bases outside the gene matches. CDR3 residues: CASSFEDRAPNEKLFF. DNA for the CDR3: TGTGCCAGCAGCTTCGAGGACAGGGCACCTAATGAAAAACTGTTTTTT.

This clone appeared once. The chain uses TRBV2 and TRBJ1-2, with 7 bases aligning to TRBD1. Germline V gene lookup returns CDR1 SNHLY and CDR2 FYNNEI. CDR3 size: 15 residues. V trimming: 7 bases; J trimming: 6 bases; junction bases outside the gene matches: 14. CDR3 DNA sequence: TGTGCCAGCATTGGTGTCCCTGGACAGGCGGATGGCTACACCTTC. Amino acid sequence: CASIGVPGQADGYTF.

This chain links TRBV5-8 with TRBJ1-1, with unresolved D. V lost 4 bases, J lost 4 bases, and 8 bases lay in between. Per germline, CDR1 SGHTS and CDR2 YDEGEE. The CDR3 is 12 residues long. The chain's CDR3 is CASSRRVTEAFF. CDR3 sequence (DNA): TGTGCCAGCAGCCGGCGAGTCACTGAAGCTTTCTTT.

V gene TRBV6-2 or TRBV6-3 combines with J gene TRBJ2-3; the D is unclear. The germline V gene encodes CDR1 MNHEY and CDR2 SVGEGT. Trimming removed 4 bases from V and 0 bases from J, with 11 bases in between. The CDR3 is made up of 15 amino acids. The CDR3 region has the DNA TGTGCCAGCAGTTCCCCGACGGAGAGCACAGATACGCAGTATTTT. It encodes CASSSPTESTDTQYF.

V is TRBV7-2 and J is TRBJ1-1; unclear D gene. V was trimmed by 3 bases and J by 0 bases, leaving 8 bases between them. The V gene's germline CDR1 is SGHTA and CDR2 FQGNSA. The CDR3 has 14 amino acids. CDR3 in DNA: TGTGCCAGCAGCTTGGCGACATTGAACACTGAAGCTTTCTTT. The encoded protein is CASSLATLNTEAFF.

This chain connects TRBV10-2 to TRBJ2-4; D remains unclear. The CDR3 totals 14 residues. V dropped 3 bases and J dropped 12 bases, with 18 bases sitting between them. From germline, CDR1 is WSHSY and CDR2 SAAADI. CDR3 coding DNA: TGCGCCAGCAGTGAATGGCAGTTCCTCGTGAATCAGTACTTC. Its translation: CASSEWQFLVNQYF.

This clone occurred a few times. The gene calls are TRBV6-5 and TRBJ1-2; unclear D gene. The CDR3 extends over 13 amino acids. The germline CDR1 and CDR2 sequences are MNHEY and SVGAGI. Trimming cost V 4 bases and J 6 bases, with 12 bases left between them. In DNA, the CDR3 is TGTGCCAGCAGTTCAGCATCTTTGGATGGCTACACCTTC. Residues: CASSSASLDGYTF.

The genes are TRBV5-1 and TRBJ2-5, with 9 positions matching TRBD2. CDR3 length: 16 amino acids. The V gene end was trimmed by 0 bases and the J gene end by 2 bases; junction bases not matched to a gene: 5. Germline loops: CDR1 SGHRS, CDR2 YFSETQ. In nucleotides, the CDR3 is TGCGCCAGCAGCTTGGCGGCTAGCGGGGAACAAGAGACCCAGTACTTC. Translating gives CASSLAASGEQETQYF.

This chain joins TRBV7-2 and TRBJ1-2; D call uncertain. The germline CDR1 and CDR2 sequences are SGHTA and FQGNSA. The CDR3 totals 14 residues. Trimming pared 5 bases from V and 5 bases from J, leaving 15 bases between. The CDR3 is CASSPRSGVYGYTF. CDR3 in DNA: TGTGCCAGCAGCCCTAGATCCGGGGTTTATGGCTACACCTTC.

A few counts support this clone. The J gene is TRBJ2-7, the V gene TRBV19; unclear D gene. The V end was cut by 1 base, the J end by 4 bases, with 8 bases between. The length of the CDR3 is 13 residues. Looked up from germline, CDR1 is LNHDA and CDR2 is SQIVND (reference sequence). The CDR3 here is CASSIGHKYEQYF. CDR3 bases: TGTGCCAGTAGTATAGGCCACAAATACGAGCAGTACTTC.

This sequence joins TRBV7-2 and TRBJ2-1, with TRBD2 identical over 15 bases. CDR3 length equals 18 residues. V lost 1 base, J lost 7 bases, and 8 bases stayed unmatched. CDR1 is SGHTA and CDR2 is FQGNSA in the germline V gene. The CDR3: CASSLGTSGGAGRNEQFF. The CDR3 DNA follows: TGTGCCAGCAGCTTAGGGACTAGCGGGGGGGCCGGGCGTAATGAGCAGTTCTTC.

The chain couples TRBV24-1 to TRBJ2-1, with 8 bases matching TRBD1. The length of the CDR3 is 14 residues. CDR1 and CDR2 (germline): KGHDR, SFDVKD. The V and J ends lost 4 bases and 4 bases, in that order; junction bases with no gene match: 2. The CDR3 protein is CATSEDRAYNEQFF. CDR3 DNA: TGTGCCACCAGTGAGGACAGGGCTTACAATGAGCAGTTCTTC.

This sequence joins TRBV3-1 (or the pseudogene TRBV3-2) and TRBJ2-3; D call uncertain. Trimming removed 1 base at V and 1 base at J, with 6 bases between. The CDR3 consists of 14 residues. Germline CDR1 LGHDT, CDR2 YNNKEL (reference sequence). CDR3 DNA: TGTGCCAGCAGCCAAGGTGGCGGCACAGATACGCAGTATTTT. Protein: CASSQGGGTDTQYF.

This chain connects TRBV12-3 or TRBV12-4 to TRBJ2-3; D unclear. The CDR3 covers 11 residues. Trimming removed 6 bases at V and 5 bases at J, with 6 bases between. CDR3 amino acids: CASSPGDTQYF. Here the CDR3 DNA reads TGTGCCAGCAGCCCGGGAGATACGCAGTATTTT.

V gene TRBV27 combines with J gene TRBJ2-1; D is perhaps TRBD1 (6 bases). The CDR3 is made up of 16 amino acids. CDR1 and CDR2 (germline): MNHEY, SMNVEV (reference sequence). Between the trimmed V and J ends, which lost 0 bases and 3 bases, there was a span of 12 bases. The CDR3 protein is CASSLSKQGHYNEQFF. CDR3 nucleotide sequence: TGTGCCAGCAGTTTATCGAAACAGGGCCACTACAATGAGCAGTTCTTC.

Only a few counts were recorded for this clone. The chain carries TRBV19 and TRBJ1-1, with D perhaps TRBD1 (6 bases). The CDR3 sequence is 14 residues long. Trimming shortened V by 6 bases and J by 4 bases, and 15 bases separated the two germline ends. Looked up from germline, CDR1 is LNHDA and CDR2 is SQIVND (reference sequence). CDR3 sequence (DNA): TGTGCCAGTAGCTCCCAGGGGACGGGCACTGAAGCTTTCTTT. Translated: CASSSQGTGTEAFF.

The V call is TRBV4-1, the J call TRBJ1-2; D gene ambiguous. With 1 base removed from V and 3 bases from J, the gap between germline ends came to 12 bases. CDR1 is MGHRA, CDR2 YSYEKL, per germline. CDR3 length: 15 residues. The CDR3 DNA reads as TGCGCCAGCAGCCAAGCCTCCCAATTGGACTATGGCTACACCTTC. Protein: CASSQASQLDYGYTF.

The genes are TRBV6-1 and TRBJ1-1; the D is unclear. Germline values: CDR1 MNHNS, CDR2 SASEGT. The CDR3 has 15 residues. V dropped 2 bases and J dropped 3 bases, with 13 bases sitting between them. CDR3 coding DNA: TGTGCCAGCAGTGAAATGTGGACGCCGCACACTGAAGCTTTCTTT. This gives the protein CASSEMWTPHTEAFF.

This rearrangement joins TRBV5-4 to TRBJ2-2, with TRBD1 matching over 9 bases. The junction had 5 bases not matched to a gene; V was cut back by 2 bases and J by 3 bases. CDR1 SGHNT and CDR2 YYREEE come from the germline V gene (reference sequence). This CDR3 region has 16 residues. CDR3 sequence reads: CASSLNNRGHTGELFF. The CDR3 DNA reads TGTGCCAGCAGCTTAAATAACAGGGGGCACACCGGGGAGCTGTTTTTT. Based on the CDR3 plus reference TRBV5-4 and TRBJ2-2, the full variable domain is ETGVTQSPTHLIKTRGQQVTLRCSSQSGHNTVSWYQQALGQGPQFIFQYYREEENGRGNFPPRFSGLQFPNYSSELNVNALELDDSALYLCASSLNNRGHTGELFFGEGSRLTVL.